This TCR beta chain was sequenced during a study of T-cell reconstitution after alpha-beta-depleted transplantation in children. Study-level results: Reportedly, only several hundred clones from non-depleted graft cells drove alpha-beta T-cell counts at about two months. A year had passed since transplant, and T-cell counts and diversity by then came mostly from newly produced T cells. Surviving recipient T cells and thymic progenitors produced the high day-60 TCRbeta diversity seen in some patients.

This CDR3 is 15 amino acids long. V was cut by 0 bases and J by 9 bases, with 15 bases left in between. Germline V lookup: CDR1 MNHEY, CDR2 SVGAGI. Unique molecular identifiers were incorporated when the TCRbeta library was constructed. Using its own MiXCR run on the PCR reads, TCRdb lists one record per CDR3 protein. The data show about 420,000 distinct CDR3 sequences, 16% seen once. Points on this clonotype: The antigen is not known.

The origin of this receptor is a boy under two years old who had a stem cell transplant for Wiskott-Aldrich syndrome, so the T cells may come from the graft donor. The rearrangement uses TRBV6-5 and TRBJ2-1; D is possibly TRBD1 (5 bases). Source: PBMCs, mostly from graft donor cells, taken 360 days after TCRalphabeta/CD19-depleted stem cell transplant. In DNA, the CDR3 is TGTGCCAGCAGTTACTCTAGGGGTGATTTAGGTGAGCAGTTCTTC. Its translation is CASSYSRGDLGEQFF.